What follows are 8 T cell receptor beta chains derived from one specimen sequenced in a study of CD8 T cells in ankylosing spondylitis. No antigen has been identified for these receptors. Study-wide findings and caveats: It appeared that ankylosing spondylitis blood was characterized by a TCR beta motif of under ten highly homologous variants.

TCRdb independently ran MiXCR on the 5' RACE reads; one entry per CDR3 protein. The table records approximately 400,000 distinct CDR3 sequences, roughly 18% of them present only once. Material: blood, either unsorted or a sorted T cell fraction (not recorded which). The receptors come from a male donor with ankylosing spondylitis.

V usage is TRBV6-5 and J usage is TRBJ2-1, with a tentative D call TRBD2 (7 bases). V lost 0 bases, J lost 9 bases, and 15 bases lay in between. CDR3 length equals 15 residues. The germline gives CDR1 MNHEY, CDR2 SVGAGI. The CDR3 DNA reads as TGTGCCAGCAGTTACTCTGCGGGGGCGGTGGGTGAGCAGTTCTTC. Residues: CASSYSAGAVGEQFF.

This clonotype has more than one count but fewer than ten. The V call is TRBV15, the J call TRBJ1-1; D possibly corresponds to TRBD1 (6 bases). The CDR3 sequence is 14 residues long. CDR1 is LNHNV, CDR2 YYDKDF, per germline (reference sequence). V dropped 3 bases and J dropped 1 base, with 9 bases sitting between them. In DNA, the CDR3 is TGTGCCACCAGCAGGGACAGATGGAACACTGAAGCTTTCTTT. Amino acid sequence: CATSRDRWNTEAFF. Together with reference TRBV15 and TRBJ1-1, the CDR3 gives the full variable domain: DAMVIQNPRYQVTQFGKPVTLSCSQTLNHNVMYWYQQKSSQAPKLLFHYYDKDFNNEADTPDNFQSRRPNTSFCFLDIRSPGLGDTAMYLCATSRDRWNTEAFFGQGTRLTVV.

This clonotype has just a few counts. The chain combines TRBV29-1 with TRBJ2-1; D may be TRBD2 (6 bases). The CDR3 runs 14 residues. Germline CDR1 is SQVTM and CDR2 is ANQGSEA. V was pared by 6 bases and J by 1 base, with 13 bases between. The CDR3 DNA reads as TGCAGCGTCCGGGAGCCGGGGTCCTACAATGAGCAGTTCTTC. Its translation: CSVREPGSYNEQFF.

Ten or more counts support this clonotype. As DNA, the CDR3 is TGTGCCAGCAGCCGACGGGACACTGAAGCTTTCTTT. It encodes CASSRRDTEAFF. The chain couples TRBV7-9 to TRBJ1-1; D uncertain. CDR3 size: 12 residues. Deletions cut 5 bases from V and 3 bases from J, with 7 bases between. Looked up from germline, CDR1 is SEHNR and CDR2 is FQNEAQ (reference sequence). Full variable domain (missing parts from reference TRBV7-9 and TRBJ1-1): DTGVSQNPRHKITKRGQNVTFRCDPISEHNRLYWYRQTLGQGPEFLTYFQNEAQLEKSRLLSDRFSAERPKGSFSTLEIQRTEQGDSAMYLCASSRRDTEAFFGQGTRLTVV.

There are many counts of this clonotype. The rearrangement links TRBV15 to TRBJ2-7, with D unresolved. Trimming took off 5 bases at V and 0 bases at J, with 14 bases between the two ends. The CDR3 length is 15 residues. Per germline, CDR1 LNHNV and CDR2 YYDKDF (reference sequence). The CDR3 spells CATSRSQVSSYEQYF. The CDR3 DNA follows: TGTGCCACCAGCCGCTCCCAGGTGAGCTCCTACGAGCAGTACTTC.

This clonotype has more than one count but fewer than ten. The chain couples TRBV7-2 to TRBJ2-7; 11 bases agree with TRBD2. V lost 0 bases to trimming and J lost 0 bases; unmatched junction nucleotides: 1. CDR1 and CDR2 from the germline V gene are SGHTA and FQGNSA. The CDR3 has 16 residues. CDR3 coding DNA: TGTGCCAGCAGCTTAGCGGGACTAGCGGACTCCTACGAGCAGTACTTC. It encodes CASSLAGLADSYEQYF.

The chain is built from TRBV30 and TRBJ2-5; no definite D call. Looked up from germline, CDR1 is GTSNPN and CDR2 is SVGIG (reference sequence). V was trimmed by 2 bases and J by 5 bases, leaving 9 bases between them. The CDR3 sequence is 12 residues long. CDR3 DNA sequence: TGTGCCTGGAGTCGGATGGGGGAGACCCAGTACTTC. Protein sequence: CAWSRMGETQYF.

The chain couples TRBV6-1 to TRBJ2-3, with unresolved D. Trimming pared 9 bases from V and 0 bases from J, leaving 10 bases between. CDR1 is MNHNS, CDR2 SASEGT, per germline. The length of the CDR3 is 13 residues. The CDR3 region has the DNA TGTGCCAGTAGGGCTGATAGCACAGATACGCAGTATTTT. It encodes CASRADSTDTQYF.